This T cell receptor beta chain comes out of a study of tumor-infiltrating lymphocytes in oesophageal squamous cell carcinoma. The CDR3 contains 15 residues. The germline V gene has CDR1 SGHTA and CDR2 FQGTGA. This clonotype was detected a few times. An end of the junction does not agree with germline; a read error may underlie this. TCRdb recomputed calls from the PCR reads with MiXCR, one row per CDR3 protein. The sample has approximately 15,000 distinct CDR3 sequences; 40% to 60% are singletons. V gene TRBV7-3 combines with J gene TRBJ2-3, with D possibly being TRBD2 (5 bases). This sequence was found in a male donor with esophageal squamous cell carcinoma. The specimen was blood. CDR3 protein: CASSSSKPPIGKMVF. CDR3 coding DNA: TGTGCCAGCAGCTCAAGCAAGCCCCCGATCGGGAAGATGGTCTTT.